This record covers a single T cell receptor beta chain. Its matching antigen is unknown. This sample is part of a study of cytomegalovirus exposure and HLA in healthy donors. PCR amplification relied on 60 Vbeta primers (plus 13 Jbeta primers). Sequencing was performed with immunoSEQ multiplex PCR; in TCRdb, only in-frame clones are kept and a portion is missing. The sample lists 80,000 to 95,000 clones; about 89% were seen once. The V and J ends lost 5 bases and 3 bases, in that order; junction bases with no gene match: 13. The CDR3 consists of 17 residues. CDR1 and CDR2 (germline): SGHAT, FQNNGV. Regarding the study as a whole: A previous analysis found most TCR beta V segments productive roughly 87% or roughly 30% of the time. A later analysis associated 16,000 or so TCR beta sequences with HLA alleles at a 0.05 false discovery rate.

The rearrangement links TRBV11-2 to TRBJ1-2, with 9 positions matching TRBD1. This sequence was found in a man aged 30 to 39 in good health and CMV-seropositive. Sequenced: PBMCs. The CDR3 coding sequence is TGTGCCAGCAGCATCCTGGGAAGGGACAGGGCTCACTATGGCTACACCTTC. This sequence encodes CASSILGRDRAHYGYTF.